A single sample is the source of the 8 T cell receptor beta chains below, sequenced in a study of neurological immune-mediated disorders. TCRdb independently ran MiXCR on the 5' RACE reads; one entry per CDR3 protein. The repertoire has approximately 37,000 distinct CDR3 sequences, 3.5% to 4% of them found once; the top ten carry roughly 2%. The specimen was PBMCs. The receptors derive from a man aged 30-40 years with multiple sclerosis.

This clonotype occurred many times. The rearrangement joins TRBV6-2 or TRBV6-3 to TRBJ1-2, with 7 bases matching TRBD1. The CDR3 runs to 14 residues. Trimming cost V 4 bases and J 7 bases; bases outside gene matches: 9. CDR1 is MNHEY, CDR2 SVGEGT, per germline. In nucleotides, the CDR3 is TGTGCCAGCAGTTTCGACCGGGACAGAAGTGGCTACACCTTC. Its translation is CASSFDRDRSGYTF.

This clonotype was seen many times. This rearrangement joins TRBV18 to TRBJ2-3, with D hard to call. Germline V lookup: CDR1 KGHSH, CDR2 LQKENI. The length of the CDR3 is 15 residues. V was shortened by 3 bases and J by 5 bases, with 15 bases between the two germline ends. DNA of the CDR3: TGTGCCAGCTCACCGCCAAGCAAGCTGGGAGATACGCAGTATTTT. Amino acids: CASSPPSKLGDTQYF. The whole variable domain, remainder taken from reference TRBV18 and TRBJ2-3, is NAGVMQNPRHLVRRRGQEARLRCSPMKGHSHVYWYRQLPEEGLKFMVYLQKENIIDESGMPKERFSAEFPKEGPSILRIQQVVRGDSAAYFCASSPPSKLGDTQYFGPGTRLTVL.

This clonotype was detected many times. The chain joins TRBV6-5 to TRBJ1-3; 8 bases match TRBD1. Germline trimming cut 7 bases from V and 4 bases from J; bases unmatched to any gene: 9. This CDR3 contains 15 residues. CDR1 and CDR2 from the germline V gene are MNHEY and SVGAGI. CDR3 DNA: TGTGCCAGCACCAAGGACAGGGCGGCGGGAAACACCATATATTTT. It specifies CASTKDRAAGNTIYF.

There are a few counts of this clonotype. V is TRBV6-2 or TRBV6-3 and J is TRBJ2-1; 11 bases fit TRBD2. The germline gives CDR1 MNHEY, CDR2 SVGEGT. The CDR3 extends over 16 amino acids. The ends lost 6 bases at V and 5 bases at J; junction bases unmatched: 9. The CDR3, as DNA: TGTGCCAGCAGACGCGTTCTAGCGGGGGGTAACAATGAGCAGTTCTTC. Protein product: CASRRVLAGGNNEQFF.

This clonotype was detected many times. One end of the junction fails to match germline, which may point to a read error. The rearrangement links TRBV10-3 to TRBJ1-5; D remains unclear. The germline gives CDR1 ENHRY, CDR2 SYGVKD. This CDR3 region has 13 residues. The CDR3, as DNA: TGTGCCATCAGTGTTCAGGAGAATCAGCCCCAGAATTTT. This sequence encodes CAISVQENQPQNF.

This clonotype was recorded many times. This rearrangement joins TRBV18 to TRBJ1-2; 7 positions match TRBD1. The V gene's germline CDR1 is KGHSH and CDR2 LQKENI. With V trimmed by 2 bases and J by 4 bases, 10 bases remained unmatched. CDR3 length: 16 residues. CDR3 sequence (DNA): TGTGCCAGCTCACCATCGACAGGGACCCAAGTCTATGGCTACACCTTC. It encodes CASSPSTGTQVYGYTF.

The chain couples TRBV7-9 to TRBJ2-3, with D possibly being TRBD2 (5 bases). Germline values: CDR1 SEHNR, CDR2 FQNEAQ (reference sequence). This CDR3 spans 14 amino acids. Deletions cut 6 bases from V and 2 bases from J, with 12 bases between. CDR3 bases: TGTGCCAGCAGGGAGGCTGTCTCCACAGATACGCAGTATTTT. It is translated as CASREAVSTDTQYF. Together with reference TRBV7-9 and TRBJ2-3, the CDR3 gives the full variable domain: DTGVSQNPRHKITKRGQNVTFRCDPISEHNRLYWYRQTLGQGPEFLTYFQNEAQLEKSRLLSDRFSAERPKGSFSTLEIQRTEQGDSAMYLCASREAVSTDTQYFGPGTRLTVL.

This clonotype was seen many times. This chain joins TRBV25-1 and TRBJ2-5; D unclear. Deletions cut 1 base from V and 4 bases from J, with 1 base between. The CDR3 spans 11 residues. Germline V gives CDR1 MGHDK, CDR2 SYGVNS. DNA for the CDR3: TGTGCCAGCAGTGAATTAGAGACCCAGTACTTC. It codes for CASSELETQYF.